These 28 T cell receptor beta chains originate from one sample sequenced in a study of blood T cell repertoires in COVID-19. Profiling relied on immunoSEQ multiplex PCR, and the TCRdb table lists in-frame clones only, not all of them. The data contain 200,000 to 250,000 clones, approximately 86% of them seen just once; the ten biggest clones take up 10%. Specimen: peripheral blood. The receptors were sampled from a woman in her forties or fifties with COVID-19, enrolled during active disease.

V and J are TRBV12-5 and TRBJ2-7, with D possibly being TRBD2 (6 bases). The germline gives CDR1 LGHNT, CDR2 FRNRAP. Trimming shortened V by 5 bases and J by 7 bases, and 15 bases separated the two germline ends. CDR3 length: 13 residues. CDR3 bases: TGTGCTAGTGGTCTGGGACTCCGGCGGGAGCAGTACTTC. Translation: CASGLGLRREQYF.

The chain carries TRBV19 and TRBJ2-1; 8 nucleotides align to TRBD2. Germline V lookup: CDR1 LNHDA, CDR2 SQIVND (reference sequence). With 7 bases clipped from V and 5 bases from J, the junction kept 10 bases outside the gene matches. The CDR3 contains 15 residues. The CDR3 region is CASTRSGASHNEQFF. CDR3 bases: TGTGCCAGTACCCGTAGCGGGGCGAGTCACAATGAGCAGTTCTTC.

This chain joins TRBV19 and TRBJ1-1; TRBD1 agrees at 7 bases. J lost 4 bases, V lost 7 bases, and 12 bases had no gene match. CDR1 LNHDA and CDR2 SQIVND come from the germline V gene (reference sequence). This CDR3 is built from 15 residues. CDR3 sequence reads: CASKLRQGIRTEAFF. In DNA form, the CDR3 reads TGTGCCAGTAAACTCCGACAGGGAATTCGCACTGAAGCTTTCTTT. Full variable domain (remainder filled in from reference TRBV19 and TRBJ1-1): DGGITQSPKYLFRKEGQNVTLSCEQNLNHDAMYWYRQDPGQGLRLIYYSQIVNDFQKGDIAEGYSVSREKKESFPLTVTSAQKNPTAFYLCASKLRQGIRTEAFFGQGTRLTVV.

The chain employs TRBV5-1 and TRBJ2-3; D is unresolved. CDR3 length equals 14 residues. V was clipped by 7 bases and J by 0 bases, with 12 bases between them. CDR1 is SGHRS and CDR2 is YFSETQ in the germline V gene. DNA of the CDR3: TGCGCCAGCGGCCAGGCAACTAGCACAGATACGCAGTATTTT. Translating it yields CASGQATSTDTQYF. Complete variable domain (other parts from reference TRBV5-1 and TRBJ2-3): KAGVTQTPRYLIKTRGQQVTLSCSPISGHRSVSWYQQTPGQGLQFLFEYFSETQRNKGNFPGRFSGRQFSNSRSEMNVSTLELGDSALYLCASGQATSTDTQYFGPGTRLTVL.

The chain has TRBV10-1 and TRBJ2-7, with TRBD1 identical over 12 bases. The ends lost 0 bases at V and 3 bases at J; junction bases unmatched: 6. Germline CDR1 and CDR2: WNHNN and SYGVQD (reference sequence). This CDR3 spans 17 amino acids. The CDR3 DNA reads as TGCGCCAGCAGTGAGTCCGGGGACAGGGGGCCACTCTACGAGCAGTACGTC. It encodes CASSESGDRGPLYEQYV.

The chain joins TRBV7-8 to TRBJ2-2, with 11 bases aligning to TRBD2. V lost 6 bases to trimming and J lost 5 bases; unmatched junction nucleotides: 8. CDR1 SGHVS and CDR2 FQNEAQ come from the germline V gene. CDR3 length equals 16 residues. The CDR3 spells CASSFSSGGYTGELFF. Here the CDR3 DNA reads TGTGCCAGCAGTTTCTCTAGCGGGGGGTATACCGGGGAGCTGTTTTTT.

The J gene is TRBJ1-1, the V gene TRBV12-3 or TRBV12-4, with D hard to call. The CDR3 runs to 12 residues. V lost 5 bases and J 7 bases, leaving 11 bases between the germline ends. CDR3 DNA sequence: TGTGCCAGCAGTCCCCCCCTAAGTGAAGCTTTCTTT. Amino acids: CASSPPLSEAFF.

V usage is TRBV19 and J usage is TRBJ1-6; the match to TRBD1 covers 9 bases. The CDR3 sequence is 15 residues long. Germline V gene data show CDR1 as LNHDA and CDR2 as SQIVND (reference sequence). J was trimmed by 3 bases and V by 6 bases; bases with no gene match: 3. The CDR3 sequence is CASRQGAVYNSPLHF. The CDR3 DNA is TGTGCCAGTAGACAGGGGGCGGTCTATAATTCACCCCTCCACTTT.

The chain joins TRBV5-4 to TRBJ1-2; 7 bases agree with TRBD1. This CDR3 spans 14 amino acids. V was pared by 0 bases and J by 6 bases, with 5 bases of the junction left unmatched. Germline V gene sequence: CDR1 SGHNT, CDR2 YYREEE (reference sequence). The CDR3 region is CASSLARGWDGYTF. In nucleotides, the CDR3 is TGTGCCAGCAGCTTGGCCAGGGGGTGGGATGGCTACACCTTC.

The CDR3 here is CASSIGHKGTDTQYF. The CDR3 nucleotides read TGCGCCAGCAGCATAGGACACAAAGGCACAGATACGCAGTATTTT. The rearrangement uses TRBV5-1 and TRBJ2-3; TRBD1 is a possible D gene (5 bases). Trimming left V 4 bases short and J 1 base short, with 13 bases between. This CDR3 contains 15 residues. Germline CDR1 SGHRS, CDR2 YFSETQ. Combining the CDR3 with reference TRBV5-1 and TRBJ2-3 gives the whole variable domain KAGVTQTPRYLIKTRGQQVTLSCSPISGHRSVSWYQQTPGQGLQFLFEYFSETQRNKGNFPGRFSGRQFSNSRSEMNVSTLELGDSALYLCASSIGHKGTDTQYFGPGTRLTVL.

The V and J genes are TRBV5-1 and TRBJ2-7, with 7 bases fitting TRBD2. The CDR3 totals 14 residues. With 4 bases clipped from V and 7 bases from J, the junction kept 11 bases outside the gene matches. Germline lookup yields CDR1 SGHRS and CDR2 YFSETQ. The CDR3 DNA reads TGCGCCAGCAGCGTAGGACTAGATTCGGGGGAGCAGTACGTC. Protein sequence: CASSVGLDSGEQYV.

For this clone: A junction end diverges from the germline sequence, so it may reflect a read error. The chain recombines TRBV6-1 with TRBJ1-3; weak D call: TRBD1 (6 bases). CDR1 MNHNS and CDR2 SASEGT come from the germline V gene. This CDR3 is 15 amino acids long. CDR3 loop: CASREGGGSGNTIYF. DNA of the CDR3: TGTGCCAGCAGGGAAGGGGGAGGCTCTGGAAACACCATATATTTT.

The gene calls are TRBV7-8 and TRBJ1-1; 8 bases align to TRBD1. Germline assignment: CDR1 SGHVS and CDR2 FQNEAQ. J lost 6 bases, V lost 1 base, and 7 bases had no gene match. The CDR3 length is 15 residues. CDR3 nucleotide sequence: TGTGCCAGCAGCTTAGGCCAGGGGGCTCGGGCTGAAGCTTTCTTT. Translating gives CASSLGQGARAEAFF.

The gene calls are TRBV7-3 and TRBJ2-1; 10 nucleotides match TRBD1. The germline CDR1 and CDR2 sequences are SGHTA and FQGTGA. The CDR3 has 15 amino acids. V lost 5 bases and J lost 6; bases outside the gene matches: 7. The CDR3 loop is CASSLTGGASNEQFF. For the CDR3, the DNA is TGTGCCAGCAGCCTGACAGGGGGCGCCTCCAATGAGCAGTTCTTC.

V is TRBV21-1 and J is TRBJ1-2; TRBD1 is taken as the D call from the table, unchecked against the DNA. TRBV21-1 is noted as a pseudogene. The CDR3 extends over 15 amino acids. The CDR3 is CASSKGQGSNYGYTF. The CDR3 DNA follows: TGTGCCAGCAGCAAAGGACAGGGGTCGAACTATGGCTACACCTTC.

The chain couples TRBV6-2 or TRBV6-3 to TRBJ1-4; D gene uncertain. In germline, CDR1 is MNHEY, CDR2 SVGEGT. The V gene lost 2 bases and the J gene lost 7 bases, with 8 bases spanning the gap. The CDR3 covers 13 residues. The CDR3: CASSYGGAEKLFF. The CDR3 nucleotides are TGTGCCAGCAGTTACGGAGGAGCTGAAAAACTGTTTTTT.

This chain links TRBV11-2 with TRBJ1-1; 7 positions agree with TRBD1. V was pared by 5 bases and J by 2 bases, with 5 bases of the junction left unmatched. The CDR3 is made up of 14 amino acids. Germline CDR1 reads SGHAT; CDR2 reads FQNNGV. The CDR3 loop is CASSVTGRNTEAFF. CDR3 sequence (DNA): TGTGCCAGCAGCGTGACAGGGAGAAACACTGAAGCTTTCTTT.

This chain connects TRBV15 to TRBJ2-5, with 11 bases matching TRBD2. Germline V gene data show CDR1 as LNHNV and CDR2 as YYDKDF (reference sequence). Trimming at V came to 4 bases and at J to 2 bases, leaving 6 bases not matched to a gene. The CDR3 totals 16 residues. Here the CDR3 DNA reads TGTGCCACCAGCACTAGACTAGCGGGGCTACAAGAGACCCAGTACTTC. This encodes CATSTRLAGLQETQYF. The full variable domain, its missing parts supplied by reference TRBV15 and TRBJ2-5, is DAMVIQNPRYQVTQFGKPVTLSCSQTLNHNVMYWYQQKSSQAPKLLFHYYDKDFNNEADTPDNFQSRRPNTSFCFLDIRSPGLGDTAMYLCATSTRLAGLQETQYFGPGTRLLVL.

This CDR3 reads CASSPYPGGGRTEAFF. CDR3 in DNA: TGTGCCAGCAGCCCCTACCCGGGGGGGGGCAGGACTGAAGCTTTCTTT. V and J are TRBV7-8 and TRBJ1-1, with a tentative D call TRBD1 (6 bases). CDR3 length: 16 amino acids. The germline gives CDR1 SGHVS, CDR2 FQNEAQ. The ends were cut back, 5 bases at V and 5 bases at J, with 21 bases in the middle.

CDR3 amino acids: CAWSVGGGTPEQFF. As DNA, the CDR3 is TGTGCCTGGAGCGTCGGGGGGGGGACCCCAGAGCAGTTCTTC. The chain uses TRBV30 and TRBJ2-1; TRBD2 agrees at 8 bases. Germline values: CDR1 GTSNPN, CDR2 SVGIG (reference sequence). V lost 3 bases and J lost 10; bases outside the gene matches: 11. CDR3 length equals 14 residues.

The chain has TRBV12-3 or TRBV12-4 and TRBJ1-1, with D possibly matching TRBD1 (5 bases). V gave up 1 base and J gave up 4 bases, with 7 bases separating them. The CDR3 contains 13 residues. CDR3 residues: CASSLGQPTEAFF. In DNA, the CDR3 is TGTGCCAGCAGTTTAGGACAGCCCACTGAAGCTTTCTTT.

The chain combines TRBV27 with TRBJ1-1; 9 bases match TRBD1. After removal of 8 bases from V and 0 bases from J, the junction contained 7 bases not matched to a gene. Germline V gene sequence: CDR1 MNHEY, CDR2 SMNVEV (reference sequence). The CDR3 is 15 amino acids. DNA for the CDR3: TGTGCCAGCCAACAGGGGGCTTACATGAACACTGAAGCTTTCTTT. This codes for CASQQGAYMNTEAFF.

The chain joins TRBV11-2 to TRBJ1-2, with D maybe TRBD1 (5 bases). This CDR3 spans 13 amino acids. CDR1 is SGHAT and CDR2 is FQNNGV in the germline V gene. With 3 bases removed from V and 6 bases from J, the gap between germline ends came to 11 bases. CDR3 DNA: TGTGCCAGCAGCTTTGGCGGGGCACATGGCTACACCTTC. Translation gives CASSFGGAHGYTF.

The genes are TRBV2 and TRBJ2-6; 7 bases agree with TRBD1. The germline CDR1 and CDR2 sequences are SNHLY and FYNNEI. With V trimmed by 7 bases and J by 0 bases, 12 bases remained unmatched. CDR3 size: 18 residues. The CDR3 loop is CASIGSRDRSSGANVLTF. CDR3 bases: TGTGCCAGCATTGGTAGCCGGGACAGAAGCTCTGGGGCCAACGTCCTGACTTTC.

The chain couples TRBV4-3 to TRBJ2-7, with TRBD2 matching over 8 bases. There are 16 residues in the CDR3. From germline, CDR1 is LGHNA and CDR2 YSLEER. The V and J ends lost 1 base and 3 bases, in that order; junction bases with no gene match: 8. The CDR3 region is CASSQGAGGLIYEQYF. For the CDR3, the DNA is TGCGCCAGCAGCCAAGGGGCGGGGGGCTTGATCTACGAGCAGTACTTC.

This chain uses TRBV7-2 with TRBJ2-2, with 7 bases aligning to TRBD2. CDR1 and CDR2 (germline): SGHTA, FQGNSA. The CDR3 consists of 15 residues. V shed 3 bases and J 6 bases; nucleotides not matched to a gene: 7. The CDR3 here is CASSLRLARAGELFF. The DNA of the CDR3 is TGTGCCAGCAGCTTGAGACTAGCTAGGGCCGGGGAGCTGTTTTTT.

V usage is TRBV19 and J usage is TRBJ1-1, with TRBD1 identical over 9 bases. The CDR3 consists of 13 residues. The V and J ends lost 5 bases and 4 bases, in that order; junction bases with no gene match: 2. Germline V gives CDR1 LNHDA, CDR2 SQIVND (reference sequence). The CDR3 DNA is TGTGCCAGTAGTGTACAGGGGGCCACTGAAGCTTTCTTT. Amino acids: CASSVQGATEAFF. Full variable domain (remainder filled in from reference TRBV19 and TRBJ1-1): DGGITQSPKYLFRKEGQNVTLSCEQNLNHDAMYWYRQDPGQGLRLIYYSQIVNDFQKGDIAEGYSVSREKKESFPLTVTSAQKNPTAFYLCASSVQGATEAFFGQGTRLTVV.

The CDR3 DNA sequence: TGCAGTGCTAGTCGGGGTATAGGCAATCAGCCCCAGCATTTT. Amino acid sequence: CSASRGIGNQPQHF. The V call is TRBV20-1, the J call TRBJ1-5; D is ambiguous. This CDR3 is built from 14 residues. Germline V gene sequence: CDR1 DFQATT, CDR2 SNEGSKA (reference sequence). V was trimmed by 3 bases and J by 2 bases, leaving 11 bases between them.